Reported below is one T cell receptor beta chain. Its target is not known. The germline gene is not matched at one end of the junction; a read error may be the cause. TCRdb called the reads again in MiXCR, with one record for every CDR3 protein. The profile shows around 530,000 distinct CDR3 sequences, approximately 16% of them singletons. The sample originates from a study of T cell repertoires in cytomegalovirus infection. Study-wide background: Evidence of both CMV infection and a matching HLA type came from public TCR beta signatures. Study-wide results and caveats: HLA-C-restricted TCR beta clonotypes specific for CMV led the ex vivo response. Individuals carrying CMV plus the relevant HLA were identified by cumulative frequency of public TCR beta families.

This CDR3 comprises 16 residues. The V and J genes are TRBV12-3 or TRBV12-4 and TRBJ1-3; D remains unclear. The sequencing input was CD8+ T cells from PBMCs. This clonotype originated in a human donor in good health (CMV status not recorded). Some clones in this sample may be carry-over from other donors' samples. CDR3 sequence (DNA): TGTGCCAACAGTCCACTATTGACACTCTCTGGAAACTCCATATATTTT. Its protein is CANSPLLTLSGNSIYF.